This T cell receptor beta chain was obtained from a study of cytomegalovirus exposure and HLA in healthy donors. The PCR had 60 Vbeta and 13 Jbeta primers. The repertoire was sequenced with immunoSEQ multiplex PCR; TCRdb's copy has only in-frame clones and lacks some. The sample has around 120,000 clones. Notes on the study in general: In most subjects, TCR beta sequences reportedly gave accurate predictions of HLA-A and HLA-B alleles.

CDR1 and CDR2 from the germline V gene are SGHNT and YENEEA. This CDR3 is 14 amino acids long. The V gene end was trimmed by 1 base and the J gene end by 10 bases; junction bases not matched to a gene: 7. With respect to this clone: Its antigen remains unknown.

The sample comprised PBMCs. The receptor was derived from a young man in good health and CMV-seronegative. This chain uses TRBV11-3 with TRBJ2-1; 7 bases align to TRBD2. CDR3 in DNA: TGTGCCAGCAGCTTAGGCCGACTAGCAGGCGAGCAGTTCTTC. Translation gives CASSLGRLAGEQFF.